This TCR beta chain emerged from a study of cytomegalovirus exposure and HLA in healthy donors. The PCR was carried out with 60 Vbeta primers and 13 Jbeta primers. Sequenced by immunoSEQ multiplex PCR; TCRdb stores in-frame clones only, minus some. The sample consists of about 150,000 clones, approximately 80% of them appearing once. The germline V gene has CDR1 LNHDA and CDR2 SQIVND (reference sequence). The V end was cut by 4 bases, the J end by 1 base, with 7 bases between. This CDR3 spans 13 amino acids. This sequence was found in a man in his thirties or forties in good health and CMV-seropositive. The rearrangement links TRBV19 to TRBJ1-1, with D tentatively TRBD1 (5 bases). Sequencing was done on a sample of PBMCs. CDR3 coding DNA: TGTGCCAGTAGTAAGACAGAGAACACTGAAGCTTTCTTT. Translated: CASSKTENTEAFF.